This T cell receptor beta chain was identified during a study of T cells after yellow fever vaccination. Study-wide context: With SMART-Seq v4 Ultra Low Input, the fractions containing low cell numbers were prepared.

Production of TCR cDNA was by 5'RACE template switching, which also added a universal primer site and UMIs. TCRdb reprocessed the 5' RACE reads via MiXCR and lists one record per CDR3 protein. The data contain some 400,000 distinct CDR3 sequences, roughly 20% of them singletons. For this clonotype: Its antigen is still unknown.

The CDR3 consists of 14 residues. Trimming stripped 3 bases from V and 0 bases from J, with 8 bases between. The study, taken as a whole, reports: Clones that expanded after primary vaccination mostly reappeared after the booster (96% CD4, about 89% CD8).

This receptor was identified in a man aged 18 to 30 who received the YFV17D yellow fever vaccine. The V gene is TRBV12-3 or TRBV12-4, the J gene TRBJ1-2; D uncertain. Here the sequenced sample was PBMCs, taken before the yellow fever booster vaccination. CDR3 nucleotide sequence: TGTGCCAGCAGTTTCGCGAAAGCTAACTATGGCTACACCTTC. This sequence encodes CASSFAKANYGYTF.